This TCR beta chain was identified in a study of blood T cell repertoires in COVID-19. Study in general: The United States, Italy and Spain were the sources of the acute and convalescent COVID-19 samples. T cells, B-cell-depleted T cells, or PBMCs provided the cDNA or gDNA that served as material.

This CDR3 is built from 16 residues. Trimming took off 2 bases at V and 0 bases at J, with 11 bases between the two ends. The germline CDR1 and CDR2 sequences are MNHNS and SASEGT. In the authors' workflow: The assay estimated nucleated cells by amplifying reference gene primers. The method was immunoSEQ multiplex PCR; TCRdb's version includes in-frame clones alone and lacks a portion of them. V, J and clone size reflect that table, while D and trimming were determined from the DNA. This table holds hundreds of thousands of clones, roughly 90% found once. The TCR originated in a woman aged 30 to 39 with active or convalescent COVID-19. Sequenced material: peripheral blood. The V call is TRBV6-1, the J call TRBJ1-5; no firm D call. Here the CDR3 reads CASSELAAISNQPQHF. CDR3 coding DNA: TGTGCCAGCAGTGAATTGGCAGCGATTAGCAATCAGCCCCAGCATTTT.